These 21 T cell receptor beta chains were all obtained from the same sample, sequenced in a study of shared clonotypes between healthy human individuals. Produced via immunoSEQ multiplex PCR; TCRdb's table is partial and in-frame only. The sample records some 360,000 clones, about 70% being singletons. The specimen sequenced was memory CD4+ T cells sorted from blood. As to subset: CD45RA-negative fraction. The receptor set was obtained from a man aged 30 to 45 in good health.

The rearrangement joins TRBV19 to TRBJ1-3; TRBD1 is a possible D gene (6 bases). Trimming took 7 bases from V and 0 from J, leaving 16 bases between them. CDR3 length equals 16 residues. Germline V CDR1 and CDR2: LNHDA, SQIVND (reference sequence). Here the CDR3 DNA reads TGTGCCAGTAATGTTGGGGGCCTGAGCTCTGGAAACACCATATATTTT. Translating gives CASNVGGLSSGNTIYF.

DNA of the CDR3: TGCGCCAGCATGGACAGGGCTGGCCAAGAGACCCAGTACTTC. It yields the protein CASMDRAGQETQYF. The chain has TRBV23-1 and TRBJ2-5; TRBD1 aligns across 8 bases. TRBV23-1 is recorded as an ORF, its role being uncertain. The trim removed 7 bases at V and 1 base at J, leaving 5 bases unmatched. The CDR3 contains 14 residues.

This clone came up a few times. The same CDR3 also results from other DNA sequences found in this sample. The chain employs TRBV29-1 and TRBJ1-1; a weak D match, TRBD1 (5 bases). This CDR3 is 15 amino acids long. Germline lookup yields CDR1 SQVTM and CDR2 ANQGSEA. Trimming cost V 4 bases and J 0 bases, with 15 bases left between them. CDR3 sequence (DNA): TGCAGCGTTGCGCAGGGTTGGGGTATGAACACTGAAGCTTTCTTT. It encodes CSVAQGWGMNTEAFF.

This chain joins TRBV5-1 and TRBJ2-3, with D possibly matching TRBD2 (6 bases). Germline-derived CDR1 and CDR2 are SGHRS and YFSETQ. This CDR3 is built from 15 residues. The V and J ends lost 0 bases and 4 bases respectively, with 12 bases between them. CDR3 sequence (DNA): TGCGCCAGCAGCTTGGACGGGAGCAGGGCAGATACGCAGTATTTT. It is translated as CASSLDGSRADTQYF.

This clone was detected a few times. The sample contains more than one DNA sequence encoding this CDR3. The rearrangement uses TRBV7-2 and TRBJ2-1; TRBD1 matches 8 bases. The length of the CDR3 is 15 residues. The J segment lost 4 bases and the V segment lost 0 bases, leaving 2 bases of the junction unmatched. CDR1 SGHTA and CDR2 FQGNSA come from the germline V gene. The CDR3 is CASSLARGLYNEQFF. The CDR3 nucleotides read TGTGCCAGCAGCTTAGCCAGGGGGCTATACAATGAGCAGTTCTTC.

This sequence joins TRBV28 and TRBJ2-7; 8 bases map to TRBD2. The germline CDR1 and CDR2 sequences are MDHEN and SYDVKM. The CDR3 covers 15 residues. Trimming removed 8 bases from V and 2 bases from J; junction bases left unmatched: 11. CDR3 loop: CASRGPTSGPYEQYF. The CDR3, as DNA: TGTGCCAGCCGGGGGCCAACTAGCGGACCCTACGAGCAGTACTTC.

There are a few counts of this clone. V is TRBV28 and J is TRBJ1-5; D not certain. The length of the CDR3 is 13 residues. Germline assignment: CDR1 MDHEN and CDR2 SYDVKM. Trimming removed 0 bases at V and 6 bases at J, with 6 bases between. In nucleotides, the CDR3 is TGTGCCAGCAGTTTATGGGGCCCTCAGCCCCAGCATTTT. Amino acids: CASSLWGPQPQHF.

The genes are TRBV21-1 and TRBJ2-7; the table gives TRBD1 as D, unverified against the DNA. TRBV21-1 is described as a pseudogene. This CDR3 has 16 residues. CDR3 coding DNA: TGTGCCAGCAGCAAAGTGTGTAGGACAGGCTCCTACGAGCAGTACTTC. Protein: CASSKVCRTGSYEQYF.

The J gene is TRBJ2-4, the V gene TRBV5-1; no reliable D call. Germline CDR1 is SGHRS and CDR2 is YFSETQ. Between the trimmed V and J ends, which lost 2 bases and 5 bases, there was a span of 8 bases. CDR3 size: 13 residues. The CDR3 protein is CASSLNRENIQYF. DNA of the CDR3: TGCGCCAGCAGCTTAAACAGAGAAAACATTCAGTACTTC.

This clone was recorded only once. The chain links TRBV6-5 to TRBJ1-1; D is unclear. This CDR3 spans 13 amino acids. From germline, CDR1 is MNHEY and CDR2 SVGAGI. V lost 6 bases to trimming and J lost 0 bases, with 8 bases between them. The CDR3 sequence is CASRQPLNTEAFF. In nucleotides, the CDR3 is TGTGCCAGCAGACAGCCCCTGAACACTGAAGCTTTCTTT.

The chain recombines TRBV10-3 with TRBJ2-7, with D hard to call. CDR1 ENHRY and CDR2 SYGVKD come from the germline V gene. V gave up 3 bases and J gave up 4 bases, with 10 bases separating them. The CDR3 totals 13 residues. In DNA form, the CDR3 reads TGTGCCATCAGTGATGGACGGAGTTACGAGCAGTACTTC. It encodes CAISDGRSYEQYF.

The chain employs TRBV7-8 and TRBJ2-1, with TRBD2 identical over 7 bases. CDR3 length: 14 residues. Unmatched junction bases numbered 3, after V lost 2 bases and J lost 5 bases. Germline V gene data show CDR1 as SGHVS and CDR2 as FQNEAQ. CDR3 residues: CASSLRDYHNEQFF. As DNA, the CDR3 is TGTGCCAGCAGCTTACGGGACTACCACAATGAGCAGTTCTTC.

This clone appeared a few times. The chain couples TRBV7-8 to TRBJ2-3; TRBD2 matches 7 bases. This CDR3 is 15 amino acids long. Per the germline V gene, CDR1 is SGHVS and CDR2 is FQNEAQ. Trimming removed 5 bases from V and 0 bases from J; junction bases left unmatched: 5. CDR3 region: CASSPGLRSTDTQYF. CDR3 nucleotide sequence: TGTGCCAGCAGCCCGGGACTACGTAGCACAGATACGCAGTATTTT.

V usage is TRBV29-1 and J usage is TRBJ1-2, with D tentatively TRBD1 (5 bases). In germline, CDR1 is SQVTM, CDR2 ANQGSEA. CDR3 length equals 13 residues. The germline V and J ends were trimmed by 7 bases and 2 bases, with 14 bases remaining between them. In DNA, the CDR3 is TGCAGCGATGGATCGGGGGGGAACTATGGCTACACCTTC. Protein: CSDGSGGNYGYTF.

V is TRBV30 and J is TRBJ2-3; 9 bases agree with TRBD1. There are 13 residues in the CDR3. Germline V gene lookup returns CDR1 GTSNPN and CDR2 SVGIG (reference sequence). Germline trimming cut 7 bases from V and 5 bases from J; bases unmatched to any gene: 7. The CDR3 DNA is TGTGCCTACGCCGGGACAGGGAGAGATACGCAGTATTTT. Amino acid sequence: CAYAGTGRDTQYF.

As to this clone: The sample contains more than one DNA sequence encoding this CDR3. The chain is built from TRBV27 and TRBJ1-2; D unclear. Trimming removed 2 bases at V and 2 bases at J, with 6 bases between. The CDR3 totals 13 residues. Germline loops: CDR1 MNHEY, CDR2 SMNVEV (reference sequence). CDR3 DNA sequence: TGTGCCAGCAGTTTAAGCGGGAACTATGGCTACACCTTC. Translated: CASSLSGNYGYTF.

This clone was counted a few times. The J gene is TRBJ2-3, the V gene TRBV7-9, with unresolved D. Germline CDR1 is SEHNR and CDR2 is FQNEAQ (reference sequence). The CDR3 spans 12 residues. Between the trimmed V and J ends, which lost 5 bases and 2 bases, there was a span of 5 bases. The CDR3 DNA sequence: TGTGCCAGCAGCCGAGACACAGATACGCAGTATTTT. Encoded protein: CASSRDTDTQYF. Looking up the rest from reference TRBV7-9 and TRBJ2-3 gives the full variable domain: DTGVSQNPRHKITKRGQNVTFRCDPISEHNRLYWYRQTLGQGPEFLTYFQNEAQLEKSRLLSDRFSAERPKGSFSTLEIQRTEQGDSAMYLCASSRDTDTQYFGPGTRLTVL.

With regard to this clone: The sample contains more than one DNA sequence encoding this CDR3. The V call is TRBV19, the J call TRBJ2-1; 9 bases agree with TRBD2. Germline V gene sequence: CDR1 LNHDA, CDR2 SQIVND (reference sequence). The CDR3 runs 15 residues. V shed 1 base, J shed 7 bases, and the junction held 5 bases outside the gene matches. The CDR3 DNA reads TGTGCCAGTAGTATAGGTAGCGGGAGAGGGAATGAGCAGTTCTTC. Translation: CASSIGSGRGNEQFF.

The V call is TRBV4-3, the J call TRBJ2-2; 11 bases match TRBD1. The CDR3 is 16 amino acids. The V gene end was trimmed by 4 bases and the J gene end by 6 bases; junction bases not matched to a gene: 7. Germline assignment: CDR1 LGHNA and CDR2 YSLEER. The CDR3 DNA follows: TGCGCCAGCAGCCGCGGACAGGGGGCGACGGCCGGGGAGCTGTTTTTT. Translation: CASSRGQGATAGELFF.

The V gene is TRBV5-1, the J gene TRBJ2-5, with 11 bases that match TRBD2. There are 15 residues in the CDR3. Unmatched junction bases numbered 3, after V lost 1 base and J lost 4 bases. Germline V gives CDR1 SGHRS, CDR2 YFSETQ. CDR3 residues: CASSLRLAGGETQYF. CDR3 DNA sequence: TGCGCCAGCAGCTTGAGGCTAGCGGGAGGAGAGACCCAGTACTTC.

This clone was recorded a few times. V is TRBV6-6 and J is TRBJ2-4, with D unclear. In germline, CDR1 is MNHNY, CDR2 SVGAGI (reference sequence). The CDR3 runs to 15 residues. V lost 4 bases, J lost 3 bases, and 13 bases lay in between. The CDR3 loop is CASSSTRQDKNIQYF. DNA of the CDR3: TGTGCCAGCAGTTCAACGCGGCAGGACAAAAACATTCAGTACTTC.